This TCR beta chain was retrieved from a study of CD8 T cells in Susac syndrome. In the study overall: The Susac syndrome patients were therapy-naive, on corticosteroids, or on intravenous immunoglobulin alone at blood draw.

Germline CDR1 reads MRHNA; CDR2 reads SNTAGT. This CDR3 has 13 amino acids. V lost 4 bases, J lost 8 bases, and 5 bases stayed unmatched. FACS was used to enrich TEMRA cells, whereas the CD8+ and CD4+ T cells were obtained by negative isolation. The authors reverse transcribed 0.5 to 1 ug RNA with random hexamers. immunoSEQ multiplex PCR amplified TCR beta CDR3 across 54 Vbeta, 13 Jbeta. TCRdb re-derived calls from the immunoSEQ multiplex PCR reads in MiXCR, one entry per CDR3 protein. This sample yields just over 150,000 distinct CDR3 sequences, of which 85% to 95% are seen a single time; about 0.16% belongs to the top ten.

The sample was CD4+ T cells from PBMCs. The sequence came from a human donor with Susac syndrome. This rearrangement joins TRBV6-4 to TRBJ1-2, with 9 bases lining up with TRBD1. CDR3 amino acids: CASSAGQGRGYTF. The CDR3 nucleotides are TGTGCCAGCAGTGCGGGACAGGGTCGCGGCTACACCTTC.